This TCR beta chain was profiled in a study of shared clonotypes between healthy human individuals (dated by TCRdb to 2019 to 2021). A note on the overall study: Three men and two women, aged 18 to 49 years, made up the cohort. For each donor, CD4 naive and CD4 memory were each given three plates, CD8 naive was given two plates, and CD8 memory was given one plate. To estimate repertoire size and how much clonotypes are shared between individuals, the study performed deep sequencing of blood TCR repertoires from about 5 healthy adults. Different laboratories and diverse techniques were used to prepare libraries and sequence TCR repertoires, to increase sequencing depth and limit assay-specific biases. Per donor, leukapheresis produced somewhere between about 0.8 and 9.5 billion PBMCs.

CD8 naive samples consisted of CD45RO-negative cells that were positively selected for CCR7, yielding a CD45RA+CCR7+ population without TemRA cells. The donors were healthy, HIV-negative adults who had no recently reported acute infections or vaccinations. Every donor was a Caucasian adult living in Nashville, Tennessee, USA. Blood was collected by leukapheresis, and PBMCs were isolated by Ficoll-Histopaque density gradient centrifugation and then cryopreserved in liquid nitrogen vapor phase. Purity and quantity of every magnetically sorted T cell population were checked by analytical flow cytometry. From each sorted fraction, genomic DNA was isolated and quantified by UV absorbance on a Nanodrop 2000c. Using the deep immunoSEQ assay, TCR CDR3 regions were amplified from genomic DNA by multiplex PCR. Extracted genomic DNA from each cell subset was distributed evenly across all wells of several immunoSEQ 96-well plates, and each plate was treated as a replicate. For sorted subsets, each replicate PCR was loaded with 200 ng genomic DNA, equivalent to 25,000 to 35,000 T cell genomes. Purified libraries were quantified with a Qubit 3.0 fluorometer, sized on a Bioanalyzer 2100, and re-quantified with the KAPA Library Quantification kit. Each immunoSEQ 96-well plate was sequenced on its own single-read 150-cycle Illumina NextSeq 550 flow cell. As for the authors' bioinformatics: Because the immunoSEQ output included only junctional sequences and no quality scores, the filtering could not be the same as the filtering used for full-length reads. To assign V/J genes and CDR3, sequences were annotated using PyIR, a Python wrapper for IgBLAST v1.9, with IMGT germline references. Reads were filtered out if the reads had weak V/J assignments (E-value above 1e-6), no CDR3, stop codons, out-of-frame junctions, or ambiguous translated residues. V3J clonotypes were defined by identical inferred V gene, J gene, and CDR3 amino acid sequence. Percentage overlap between repertoires was calculated by dividing the number of shared unique clonotypes by the size of the smaller repertoire. RTK rarefaction, the Chao1 estimator, and Recon v2.1 estimates of unobserved clonotypes were used to assess repertoire richness. For all TCRbeta clonotypes obtained by the gDNA method from four donors, generation probabilities were computed with OLGA. As stored in TCRdb, this immuneACCESS dataset retains in-frame rearrangements with V and J assigned. A fraction of the clones does not appear; measured against another copy, unresolved V genes explain less than half of the discrepancy, and the remainder lacks a known reason. The DNA gave D and trimming, while V, J and clone size come from that table. This sample has 2 million to 2.5 million clones in its table, and about 94% of those were observed once. In total, the top ten clones hold about 1.1% of the sample.

As regards this clone: The antigen it recognizes is unknown. There are no base qualities to consult, and no much larger clone falls within one base.

What the research found in general, with its limitations: Even with the large sequencing depth, rarefaction of the sorted-subset datasets indicated that sequencing was incomplete. Sampling was limited to blood, and TCR repertoires in tissue likely differ from TCR repertoires in blood. Compared with non-shared clonotypes, clonotypes shared by all four sorted-subset donors had higher generation probabilities. The genetic and exposure-history diversity represented was limited by the small number of donors. Pairwise subsampling indicated that sequencing depth was expected to affect the degree of clonotype sharing among donors. Larger estimated clonotype richness was generally found for naive subsets than for memory subsets. When four donors were compared, the shared fraction of clonotypes was 5% to 6.5% for naive CD4, 3.5% to 4% for naive CD8, 2.3% for memory CD4, and 0.35% to 0.4% for memory CD8.

Trimming at the junction amounts to 6 bases on V and 10 bases on J, and the germline ends lie 28 bases apart. In the germline V gene (reference sequence), CDR1 corresponds to SEHNR and CDR2 to FQNEAQ. Inclusive of the bounding cysteine and phenylalanine, the CDR3 is 17 residues long. Left in the record is the CDR3 DNA by itself, 51 bases read in frame from the first base. Sequencing input: naive CD8+ T cells sorted from blood. The intended sense of this specimen's cell subset or site label: CD45RA+CCR7+. This clonotype was sampled from a man between 18 and 29 years old in good health. The chain employs TRBV7-9 and TRBJ1-3, with the D gene call left open. The CDR3 region has the sequence CASSLAVINLDKSTIYF. In nucleotide form, the sequence is TGTGCCAGCAGTCTAGCCGTTATAAACCTAGATAAGTCGACCATATATTTT.